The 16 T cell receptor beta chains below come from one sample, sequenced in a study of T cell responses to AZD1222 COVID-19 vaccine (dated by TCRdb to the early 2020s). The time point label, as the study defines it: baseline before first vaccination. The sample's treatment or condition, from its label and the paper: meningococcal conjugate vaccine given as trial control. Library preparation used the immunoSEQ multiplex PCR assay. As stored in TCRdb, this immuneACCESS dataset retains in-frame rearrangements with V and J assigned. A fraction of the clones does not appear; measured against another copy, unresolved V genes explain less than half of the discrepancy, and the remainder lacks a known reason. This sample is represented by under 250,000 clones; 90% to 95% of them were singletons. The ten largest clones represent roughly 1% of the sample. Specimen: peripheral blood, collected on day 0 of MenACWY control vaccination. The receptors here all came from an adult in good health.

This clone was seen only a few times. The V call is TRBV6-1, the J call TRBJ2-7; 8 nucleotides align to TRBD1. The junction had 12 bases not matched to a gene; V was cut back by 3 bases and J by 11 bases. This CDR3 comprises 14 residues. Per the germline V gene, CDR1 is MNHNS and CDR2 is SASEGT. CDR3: CASSDWHGQGEEYF. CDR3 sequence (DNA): TGTGCCAGCAGTGATTGGCACGGACAGGGCGAAGAGTACTTC.

Here the CDR3 reads CASSPRSQGAGETQYF. The DNA of the CDR3 is TGTGCCAGCTCACCACGGAGTCAGGGGGCGGGAGAGACCCAGTACTTC. The gene calls are TRBV18 and TRBJ2-5; 8 bases align to TRBD1. The J segment lost 4 bases and the V segment lost 1 base, leaving 8 bases of the junction unmatched. Germline loops: CDR1 KGHSH, CDR2 LQKENI. This CDR3 is built from 16 residues.

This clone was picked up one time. CDR3 region: CASRPILANYGYTF. The CDR3 bases are TGTGCCAGCAGACCCATACTAGCTAACTATGGCTACACCTTC. This sequence joins TRBV27 and TRBJ1-2; the D is unclear. CDR1 is MNHEY, CDR2 SMNVEV, per germline (reference sequence). V was pared by 6 bases and J by 0 bases, with 11 bases between. The CDR3 is made up of 14 amino acids.

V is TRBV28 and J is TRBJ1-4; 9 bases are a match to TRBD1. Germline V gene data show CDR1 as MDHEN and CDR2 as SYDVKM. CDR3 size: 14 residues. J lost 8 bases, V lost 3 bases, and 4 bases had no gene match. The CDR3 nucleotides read TGTGCCAGCAGTTTCGGGACAGGGAGGGAAAAACTGTTTTTT. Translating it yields CASSFGTGREKLFF. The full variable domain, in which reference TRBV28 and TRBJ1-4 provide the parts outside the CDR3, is DVKVTQSSRYLVKRTGEKVFLECVQDMDHENMFWYRQDPGLGLRLIYFSYDVKMKEKGDIPEGYSVSREKKERFSLILESASTNQTSMYLCASSFGTGREKLFFGSGTQLSVL.

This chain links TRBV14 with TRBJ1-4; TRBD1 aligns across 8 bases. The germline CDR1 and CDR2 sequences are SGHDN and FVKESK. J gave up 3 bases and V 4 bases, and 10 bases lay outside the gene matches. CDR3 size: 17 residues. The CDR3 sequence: CASSLSWTGRANEKLFF. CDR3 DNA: TGTGCCAGCAGCCTTTCATGGACAGGGCGAGCTAATGAAAAACTGTTTTTT.

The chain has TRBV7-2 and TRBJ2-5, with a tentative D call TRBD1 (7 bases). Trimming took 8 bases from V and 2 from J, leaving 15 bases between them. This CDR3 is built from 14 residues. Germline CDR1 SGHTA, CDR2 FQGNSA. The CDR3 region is CASVQGGRQETQYF. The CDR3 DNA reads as TGTGCCAGCGTCCAGGGGGGAAGGCAAGAGACCCAGTACTTC.

In nucleotides, the CDR3 is TGTGCCAGCAGCTTATCGGGACAGGGGAGCTATGGCTACACCTTC. Encoded protein: CASSLSGQGSYGYTF. V is TRBV11-2 and J is TRBJ1-2, with 10 bases that match TRBD1. CDR1 is SGHAT, CDR2 FQNNGV, per germline. The V gene end was trimmed by 2 bases and the J gene end by 4 bases; junction bases not matched to a gene: 4. CDR3 length: 15 amino acids.

CDR3 bases: TGTGCCAGTAGTAAAGGGCGAGCAACTAATGAAAAACTGTTTTTT. Its protein is CASSKGRATNEKLFF. The chain combines TRBV19 with TRBJ1-4; no clear D. The CDR3 sequence is 15 residues long. V lost 4 bases and J 0 bases, leaving 9 bases between the germline ends. Germline V gene data show CDR1 as LNHDA and CDR2 as SQIVND (reference sequence).

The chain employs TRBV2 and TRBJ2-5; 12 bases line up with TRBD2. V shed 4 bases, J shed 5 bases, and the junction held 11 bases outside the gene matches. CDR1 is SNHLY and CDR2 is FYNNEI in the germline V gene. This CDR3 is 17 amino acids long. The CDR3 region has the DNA TGTGCCAGCAGTGGGGGACTAGCGGGCTCCTTCGGGGAGACCCAGTACTTC. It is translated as CASSGGLAGSFGETQYF.

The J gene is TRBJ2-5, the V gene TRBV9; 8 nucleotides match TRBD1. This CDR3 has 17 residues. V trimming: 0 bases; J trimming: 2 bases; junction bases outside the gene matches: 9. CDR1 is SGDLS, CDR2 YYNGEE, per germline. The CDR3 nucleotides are TGTGCCAGCAGCGTAGGGTCGAGAGGGACAGGACAAGAGACCCAGTACTTC. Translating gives CASSVGSRGTGQETQYF.

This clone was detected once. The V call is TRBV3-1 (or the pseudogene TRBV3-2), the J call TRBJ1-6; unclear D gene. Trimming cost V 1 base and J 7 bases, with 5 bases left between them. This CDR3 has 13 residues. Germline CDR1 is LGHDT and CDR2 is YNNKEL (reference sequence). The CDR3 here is CASSQGANSPLHF. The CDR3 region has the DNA TGTGCCAGCAGCCAAGGCGCCAATTCACCCCTCCACTTT.

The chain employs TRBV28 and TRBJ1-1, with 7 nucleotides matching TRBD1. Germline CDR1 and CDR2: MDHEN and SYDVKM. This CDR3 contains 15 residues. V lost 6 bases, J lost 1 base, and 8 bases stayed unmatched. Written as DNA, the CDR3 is TGTGCCAGCAGACCCCGGACAGGTTGGAACACTGAAGCTTTCTTT. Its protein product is CASRPRTGWNTEAFF.

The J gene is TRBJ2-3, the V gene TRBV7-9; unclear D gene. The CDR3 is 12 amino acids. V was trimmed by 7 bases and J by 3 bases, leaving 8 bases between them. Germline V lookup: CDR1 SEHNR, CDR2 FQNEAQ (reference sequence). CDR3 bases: TGTGCCAGCACTTTCACTACAGATACGCAGTATTTT. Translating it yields CASTFTTDTQYF.

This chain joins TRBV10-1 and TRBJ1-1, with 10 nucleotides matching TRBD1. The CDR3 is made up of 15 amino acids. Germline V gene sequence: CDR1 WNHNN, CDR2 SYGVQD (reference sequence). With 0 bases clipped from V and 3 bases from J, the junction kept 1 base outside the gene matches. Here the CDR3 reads CASSESGTGDTEAFF. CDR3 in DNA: TGCGCCAGCAGTGAGTCGGGGACAGGGGACACTGAAGCTTTCTTT.

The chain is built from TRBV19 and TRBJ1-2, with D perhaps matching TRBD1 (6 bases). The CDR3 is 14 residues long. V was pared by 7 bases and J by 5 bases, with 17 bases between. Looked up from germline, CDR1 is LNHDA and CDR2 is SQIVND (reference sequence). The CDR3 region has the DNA TGTGCCAGTACCACTACCTACAGGGTTTATGGCTACACCTTC. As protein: CASTTTYRVYGYTF. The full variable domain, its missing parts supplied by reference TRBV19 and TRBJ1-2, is DGGITQSPKYLFRKEGQNVTLSCEQNLNHDAMYWYRQDPGQGLRLIYYSQIVNDFQKGDIAEGYSVSREKKESFPLTVTSAQKNPTAFYLCASTTTYRVYGYTFGSGTRLTVV.

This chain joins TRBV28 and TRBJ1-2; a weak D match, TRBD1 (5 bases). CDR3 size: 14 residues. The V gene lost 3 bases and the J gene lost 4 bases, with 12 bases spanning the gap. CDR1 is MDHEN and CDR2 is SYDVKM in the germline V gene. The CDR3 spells CASSLGRGGYGYTF. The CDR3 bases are TGTGCCAGCAGTTTGGGTAGGGGCGGCTATGGCTACACCTTC.